The 15 T cell receptor beta chains presented below share a single source sample, sequenced in a study of post-analysis software for immune sequencing data. Study findings and constraints: Compared with controls, patients had more of about five TRBV segments, including TRBV5-6, TRBV5-1 and TRBV20-1.

Unique molecular identifiers were carried by the TCR beta cDNA libraries. One entry per CDR3 protein, called by TCRdb with MiXCR from the PCR reads. The table records hundreds of thousands of distinct CDR3 sequences, 59% of them present only once. Their antigens are not known. The source material was blood. The receptors derive from a girl aged 2 to 10 with multiple sclerosis.

This clonotype was counted between two and nine times. The chain links TRBV25-1 to TRBJ2-1, with TRBD1 matching over 8 bases. Germline CDR1 MGHDK, CDR2 SYGVNS. The J segment lost 0 bases and the V segment lost 9 bases, leaving 4 bases of the junction unmatched. This CDR3 is built from 14 residues. CDR3 protein: CASGTGSSYNEQFF. The CDR3 bases are TGTGCCAGTGGGACAGGCAGCTCCTACAATGAGCAGTTCTTC. The complete variable domain, with remaining parts taken from reference TRBV25-1 and TRBJ2-1, reads EADIYQTPRYLVIGTGKKITLECSQTMGHDKMYWYQQDPGMELHLIHYSYGVNSTEKGDLSSESTVSRIRTEHFPLTLESARPSHTSQYLCASGTGSSYNEQFFGPGTRLTVL.

This clonotype was picked up one time. The chain joins TRBV20-1 to TRBJ2-7; D ambiguous. The CDR3 runs to 14 residues. Deletions cut 0 bases from V and 2 bases from J, with 11 bases between. In germline, CDR1 is DFQATT, CDR2 SNEGSKA (reference sequence). The chain's CDR3 is CSAREGSVTYEQYF. CDR3 DNA sequence: TGCAGTGCTAGAGAGGGTAGTGTAACCTACGAGCAGTACTTC.

This clonotype came up a few times. The chain combines TRBV10-2 with TRBJ2-5; D may be TRBD1 (5 bases). The ends were cut back, 6 bases at V and 5 bases at J, with 19 bases in the middle. CDR3 length: 15 amino acids. CDR1 is WSHSY, CDR2 SAAADI, per germline. The CDR3 protein is CASRSSGPPGETQYF. The CDR3, as DNA: TGCGCCAGCAGGTCCTCCGGGCCCCCAGGGGAGACCCAGTACTTC.

In its sample, this clonotype was seen many times. This chain uses TRBV12-3 or TRBV12-4 with TRBJ2-7, with 9 bases matching TRBD2. This CDR3 comprises 14 residues. The J segment lost 1 base and the V segment lost 5 bases, leaving 3 bases of the junction unmatched. The CDR3 spells CASSPGLASYEQYF. The CDR3 region has the DNA TGTGCCAGCAGTCCAGGACTAGCGTCCTACGAGCAGTACTTC.

The chain uses TRBV6-5 and TRBJ2-7; D gene ambiguous. CDR1 is MNHEY, CDR2 SVGAGI, per germline. This CDR3 has 14 residues. V was cut by 6 bases and J by 2 bases, with 14 bases left in between. The CDR3 sequence: CASRVVAAPYEQYF. The CDR3 DNA follows: TGTGCCAGCAGAGTGGTGGCAGCTCCCTACGAGCAGTACTTC.

This clonotype was recorded a few times. The chain links TRBV20-1 to TRBJ1-5; D might be TRBD1 (5 bases). Germline values: CDR1 DFQATT, CDR2 SNEGSKA (reference sequence). This CDR3 region has 17 residues. Trimming left V 1 base short and J 0 bases short, with 16 bases between. Written as DNA, the CDR3 is TGCAGTGCTAGAGCCCTACCGACAGCTACTAGCAATCAGCCCCAGCATTTT. It translates to CSARALPTATSNQPQHF.

V and J are TRBV7-3 and TRBJ2-5, with no clear D. Germline V CDR1 and CDR2: SGHTA, FQGTGA. The CDR3 runs 13 residues. The ends were cut back, 5 bases at V and 1 base at J, with 8 bases in the middle. CDR3 region: CASSQGFQETQYF. The CDR3 DNA reads as TGTGCCAGCAGCCAAGGATTCCAAGAGACCCAGTACTTC.

V gene TRBV6-1 combines with J gene TRBJ2-7, with D uncertain. Trimming removed 0 bases at V and 0 bases at J, with 9 bases between. The CDR3 has 15 amino acids. In germline, CDR1 is MNHNS, CDR2 SASEGT. The CDR3 sequence: CASSEAGSYSYEQYF. CDR3 coding DNA: TGTGCCAGCAGTGAAGCGGGCAGCTACTCCTACGAGCAGTACTTC.

Only a few counts were recorded for this clonotype. The genes are TRBV7-3 and TRBJ1-1; 9 positions agree with TRBD1. The CDR3 totals 16 residues. CDR1 SGHTA and CDR2 FQGTGA come from the germline V gene. V trimming: 4 bases; J trimming: 1 base; junction bases outside the gene matches: 7. The CDR3 bases are TGTGCCAGCAGCTCCCGGGACAGGGCCGGGAACACTGAAGCTTTCTTT. It specifies CASSSRDRAGNTEAFF.

The V and J genes are TRBV5-1 and TRBJ2-7; 10 bases map to TRBD1. V trimming: 4 bases; J trimming: 4 bases; junction bases outside the gene matches: 11. Germline CDR1 and CDR2: SGHRS and YFSETQ. The CDR3 has 16 amino acids. The CDR3 here is CASSRTLGQGDYEQYF. In nucleotides, the CDR3 is TGCGCCAGCAGCCGAACACTTGGACAGGGGGATTACGAGCAGTACTTC.

The rearrangement uses TRBV12-3 or TRBV12-4 and TRBJ2-3; D perhaps matches TRBD2 (7 bases). The CDR3 loop spans 17 amino acids. Trimming stripped 5 bases from V and 1 base from J, with 19 bases between. CDR3 DNA: TGTGCCAGCAGTCCCCCGGGGGGCCCCTGGGGCACAGATACGCAGTATTTT. It yields the protein CASSPPGGPWGTDTQYF.

As regards this clonotype: Germline and junction disagree at one end, which may indicate a read error. This chain joins TRBV7-9 and TRBJ1-2; D is undetermined. Germline-derived CDR1 and CDR2 are SEHNR and FQNEAQ (reference sequence). The CDR3 totals 10 residues. The CDR3 sequence is CLQAAYGYTF. The CDR3 bases are TGCCTGCAGGCCGCCTATGGCTACACCTTC.

This rearrangement joins TRBV3-1 to TRBJ2-4, with 9 bases fitting TRBD2. The last part of the DNA fits TRBJ2-7 better; the J call may be wrong. This CDR3 is 16 amino acids long. Germline CDR1 reads LGHDT; CDR2 reads YNNKEL (reference sequence). For the CDR3, the DNA is TGTGCCAGCAGCCAAGCAGTGGCTAGCGGGACCTACGAGCAGTACTTC. This encodes CASSQAVASGTYEQYF.

The chain is built from TRBV15 and TRBJ2-5; 8 bases are shared with TRBD1. This CDR3 has 13 residues. Unmatched junction bases numbered 2, after V lost 6 bases and J lost 2 bases. Germline CDR1 is LNHNV and CDR2 is YYDKDF (reference sequence). DNA of the CDR3: TGTGCCACCAGGACAGGGGTTCAAGAGACCCAGTACTTC. Its translation is CATRTGVQETQYF.

The V gene is TRBV20-1, the J gene TRBJ2-3; TRBD1 or TRBD2 may be the D gene (7 bases each). The CDR3 is made up of 16 amino acids. The V gene lost 0 bases and the J gene lost 2 bases, with 15 bases spanning the gap. Germline V lookup: CDR1 DFQATT, CDR2 SNEGSKA (reference sequence). CDR3 loop: CSAREDREGITDTQYF. The DNA for the CDR3 is TGCAGTGCTAGAGAAGACAGGGAGGGAATCACAGATACGCAGTATTTT.